Listed below are T cell receptor beta chains from one sample, sequenced in a study of regulatory T cells in long-lasting Graves disease. One entry per CDR3 protein, called by TCRdb with MiXCR from the multiplex PCR reads. The sample includes about 450,000 distinct CDR3 sequences, around 15% of them seen just once. These data are also associated with another study on T cells in Graves' hyperthyroidism and ophthalmopathy.

The input for sequencing was peripheral blood mononuclear cells (PBMCs), taken at new diagnosis, from a patient treated with antithyroid drugs. The source is a woman aged 45-65 years with Graves disease. The CDR3 runs from the conserved cysteine through the conserved F or W. D genes are given only for firm matches. Where a row states a size, it is once, few, many or the class of an expanded clone; other rows omit it.

CDR3 DNA,CDR3 protein,D gene,clone size,J gene,V gene
TGCGCCAGCAGTGAGTCACTAGCGGGAGTAGATGATACGCAGTATTTT,CASSESLAGVDDTQYF,TRBD2,few,TRBJ2-3,TRBV10-2
TGCAGCGTTGAGGCAGGGGGCTTTGGCTACACCTTC,CSVEAGGFGYTF,TRBD1,few,TRBJ1-2,TRBV29-1
TGTGCCAGCAGTGAAGCTCTGACTAGCGGGAGTTTCTCAGATACGCAGTATTTT,CASSEALTSGSFSDTQYF,TRBD2,many,TRBJ2-3,TRBV6-2/TRBV6-3
TGTGCCAGCGGAGTGACGGGACTAGCGAAAGAGACCCAGTACTTC,CASGVTGLAKETQYF,TRBD2,many,TRBJ2-5,TRBV5-6
TGTGCCAGCAGTTTAATGTACGGTGAAGCTTTCTTT,CASSLMYGEAFF,-,many,TRBJ1-1,TRBV28
TGCGCCAGCAGCTTGGCCGTACTAGCGGGAGGGCCCCGTAGAGCTGAGCAGTTCTTC,CASSLAVLAGGPRRAEQFF,TRBD2,many,TRBJ2-1,TRBV5-1
TGTGCCAGCAGTTCCGGGGGGAGAGGGAGAGGGACTGAAGCTTTCTTT,CASSSGGRGRGTEAFF,-,many,TRBJ1-1,TRBV12-3/TRBV12-4
TGCGCCAGCAGCGGGGGACTAGCAGGAGATACGCAGTATTTT,CASSGGLAGDTQYF,TRBD2,-,TRBJ2-3,TRBV5-1
TGTGCCAGTAGTATGTCTAACTATGGCTACACCTTC,CASSMSNYGYTF,-,few,TRBJ1-2,TRBV19
TGTGCCAGCAGTTTAAGCGGGACAGGCTACGAGCAGCACTTC,CASSLSGTGYEQHF,-,few,TRBJ2-7,TRBV12-3/TRBV12-4
TGTGCCAGCAGTTACTCGACATCGGCGGTGACCCAGTACTTC,CASSYSTSAVTQYF,-,-,TRBJ2-5,TRBV6-5
TGTGCCAGCAGCCCCTCGGCTCGCCAATTTAACACAGATACGCAGTATTTT,CASSPSARQFNTDTQYF,-,-,TRBJ2-3,TRBV6-1
TGTGCCAGCAGCGCCGGGACTAGCGGGTGGGGCCAAGAGACCCAGTACTTC,CASSAGTSGWGQETQYF,TRBD2,-,TRBJ2-5,TRBV7-9
TGTGCCAGCAGCACAGGGAATCAGCCCCAGCATTTT,CASSTGNQPQHF,-,many,TRBJ1-5,TRBV3-1
TGTGCCACCGGCCGGGACAGGGCCAATGAGCAGTTCTTC,CATGRDRANEQFF,TRBD1,few,TRBJ2-1,TRBV28
TGTGCCAGCAGCGGCCTAATAGGGGGGAGTCAGCCCCAGCATTTT,CASSGLIGGSQPQHF,-,-,TRBJ1-5,TRBV2
TGCGCCAGCAGCCGTCATCCATCTAGCGGATCCTACGAGCAGTACTTC,CASSRHPSSGSYEQYF,TRBD2,many,TRBJ2-7,TRBV4-1
TGCGCCAGCAGCTTGTTTGAGGGAACCTTTTACGAGCAGTACTTC,CASSLFEGTFYEQYF,-,-,TRBJ2-7,TRBV5-1
TGTGCCAGCAGGCTCGCAGGGGGTGGCGCTTTCTTT,CASRLAGGGAFF,TRBD1,many,TRBJ1-1,TRBV27
TGTGCCATCAGTGAGGGGACTAGGGACGAGCAGTACTTC,CAISEGTRDEQYF,TRBD2,-,TRBJ2-7,TRBV10-3
TGTGCCAGCAGTCGGACTAGCGGGAGGACCCCAGATACGCAGTATTTT,CASSRTSGRTPDTQYF,TRBD2,many,TRBJ2-3,TRBV28
TGTGCTAGTGGTTTGGATGGCTGGGGCGGGCGGTACACAGATACGCAGTATTTT,CASGLDGWGGRYTDTQYF,-,many,TRBJ2-3,TRBV12-5